This is a list of T cell receptor beta chains from one sample in a study of T cells in Graves' hyperthyroidism and ophthalmopathy. TCRdb ran MiXCR on the multiplex PCR reads and lists one entry per CDR3 protein. The sample lists about 380,000 distinct CDR3 sequences, around a sixth occurring once. What was sequenced was blood. These receptors all stem from a man between 18 and 35 years old with Graves' ophthalmopathy. The CDR3 runs from the conserved cysteine through the conserved F or W. D genes are given only for firm matches. Only part of the rows carry a size: once, few, many, or a class if the clone is expanded.

>.|few|TRBV12-3/TRBV12-4|TRBJ2-2
CASSFSRPYTGELFF
TGTGCCAGCAGTTTCTCCAGGCCGTACACCGGGGAGCTGTTTTTT
>TRBD1|many|TRBV6-1|TRBJ1-5
CASRGQGEQPQHF
TGTGCCAGCCGGGGACAGGGGGAACAGCCCCAGCATTTT
>.|few|TRBV5-1|TRBJ1-1
CASSEGTGNTEAFF
TGCGCCAGCAGCGAGGGGACGGGGAACACTGAAGCTTTCTTT
>TRBD2|once|TRBV9|TRBJ2-3
CASSVWEGSDTQYF
TGTGCCAGCAGCGTATGGGAGGGATCTGATACGCAGTATTTT
>.|many|TRBV28|TRBJ2-7
CASSQDREGYEQYF
TGTGCCAGCAGTCAGGACAGGGAGGGCTACGAGCAGTACTTC
>.|many|TRBV2|TRBJ2-7
CASSELSYEQYF
TGTGCCAGCAGTGAATTGTCCTACGAGCAGTACTTC
>TRBD1|.|TRBV9|TRBJ1-2
CASSSPAGTGDTTNYGYTF
TGTGCCAGCAGCTCTCCCGCCGGGACAGGGGATACCACTAACTATGGCTACACCTTC
>.|.|TRBV14|TRBJ1-2
CASSQEVVARGPDYGYTF
TGTGCCAGCAGCCAAGAAGTCGTTGCCAGGGGTCCCGACTATGGCTACACCTTC
>TRBD1|many|TRBV28|TRBJ2-7
CATRDRNHEQYF
TGTGCCACCCGGGACAGGAATCACGAGCAGTACTTC
>TRBD1|.|TRBV29-1|TRBJ2-7
CSVGQGETYEQYF
TGCAGCGTCGGACAGGGGGAAACCTACGAGCAGTACTTC
>TRBD1|few|TRBV5-8|TRBJ1-2
CASSLLQGAYGYTF
TGTGCCAGCAGCTTACTGCAGGGGGCCTATGGCTACACCTTC
>.|many|TRBV5-1|TRBJ1-2
CASSFTSGEVNYGYTF
TGCGCCAGCAGCTTCACATCCGGTGAGGTGAACTATGGCTACACCTTC
>.|once|TRBV30|TRBJ2-1
CASTGGGIYNEQFF
TGTGCCTCCACCGGAGGGGGGATCTACAATGAGCAGTTCTTC
>.|many|TRBV9|TRBJ1-1
CASSVTGKAAEAFF
TGTGCCAGCAGCGTAACGGGTAAGGCTGCTGAAGCTTTCTTT
>.|.|TRBV27|TRBJ1-5
CASSFGRGHQPQHF
TGTGCCAGCAGTTTTGGTAGGGGCCATCAGCCCCAGCATTTT
>TRBD1|few|TRBV5-1|TRBJ1-6
CASSLLGQEASGNSPLHF
TGCGCCAGCAGCTTGTTGGGACAGGAGGCTTCGGGTAATTCACCCCTCCACTTT
>.|few|TRBV10-3|TRBJ2-7
CAITSGGGGLSYEQYF
TGTGCCATCACCTCCGGGGGCGGGGGCCTCTCCTACGAGCAGTACTTC
>TRBD1|many|TRBV5-1|TRBJ2-5
CASSRGSGQGAETQYF
TGCGCCAGCAGCCGTGGGTCGGGGCAGGGGGCCGAGACCCAGTACTTC
>.|many|TRBV7-9|TRBJ1-1
CASSPVGDETQTLRAFF
TGTGCCAGCAGCCCGGTGGGAGACGAGACCCAAACGTTGCGGGCTTTCTTT
>.|few|TRBV5-1|TRBJ1-5
CASSLGENPGAQHF
TGTGCCAGCAGCTTAGGTGAGAACCCGGGGGCCCAGCATTTT
>.|many|TRBV11-1|TRBJ2-1
CASSPGSVLSYNEQFF
TGTGCCAGCAGCCCAGGGTCGGTCCTCTCCTACAATGAGCAGTTCTTC
>.|few|TRBV7-8|TRBJ2-5
CASSLASVSAETQYF
TGTGCCAGCAGCTTAGCTAGCGTAAGCGCGGAGACCCAGTACTTC